What follows are 5 T cell receptor beta chains derived from one specimen sequenced in a study of shared clonotypes between healthy human individuals. Sequenced by immunoSEQ multiplex PCR; TCRdb stores in-frame clones only, minus some. Here the sample spans about 92,000 clones, almost 70% being singletons. Sequenced input: memory CD8+ T cells sorted from blood. The subset is: CD45RO+ cells pooled with CCR7-negative TemRA cells. These receptors all stem from a man in his thirties or forties in good health.

The J gene is TRBJ1-5, the V gene TRBV4-3; 10 positions agree with TRBD1. The CDR3 spans 17 residues. J lost 7 bases, V lost 6 bases, and 15 bases had no gene match. Germline loops: CDR1 LGHNA, CDR2 YSLEER. The CDR3 region is CASRPRVGTGEVQPQHF. CDR3 DNA sequence: TGCGCCAGCAGGCCAAGAGTTGGGACAGGGGAAGTCCAGCCCCAGCATTTT.

J is TRBJ2-1 and V is TRBV7-2; tentative D call: TRBD2 (6 bases). Germline V gives CDR1 SGHTA, CDR2 FQGNSA. V was clipped by 5 bases and J by 0 bases, with 17 bases between them. CDR3 size: 17 residues. CDR3 protein: CASSRRSAGSSYNEQFF. The CDR3 DNA reads as TGTGCCAGCAGCCGACGGTCGGCGGGGAGCTCCTACAATGAGCAGTTCTTC.

The rearrangement links TRBV20-1 to TRBJ1-2; D is unclear. The CDR3 consists of 11 residues. Germline CDR1 is DFQATT and CDR2 is SNEGSKA (reference sequence). V lost 0 bases, J lost 13 bases, and 12 bases lay in between. DNA for the CDR3: TGCAGTGCTAGAGAGGCAGGCTCCGTCACCTTC. It yields the protein CSAREAGSVTF.

The chain is built from TRBV7-2 and TRBJ2-7, with D unresolved. This CDR3 is 14 amino acids long. Germline V gives CDR1 SGHTA, CDR2 FQGNSA. Trimming stripped 2 bases from V and 2 bases from J, with 10 bases between. This CDR3 reads CASSLILRTYEQYF. CDR3 coding DNA: TGTGCCAGCAGCTTAATTTTAAGAACCTACGAGCAGTACTTC.

The J gene is TRBJ1-5, the V gene TRBV5-6, with a tentative D call TRBD1 (6 bases). The CDR3 runs to 17 residues. Trimming took 0 bases from V and 4 from J, leaving 17 bases between them. Germline V CDR1 and CDR2: SGHDT, YYEEEE. Here the CDR3 DNA reads TGTGCCAGCAGCTTGGCAGGGGCAAGGGTAGTGAATCAGCCCCAGCATTTT. The encoded protein is CASSLAGARVVNQPQHF.